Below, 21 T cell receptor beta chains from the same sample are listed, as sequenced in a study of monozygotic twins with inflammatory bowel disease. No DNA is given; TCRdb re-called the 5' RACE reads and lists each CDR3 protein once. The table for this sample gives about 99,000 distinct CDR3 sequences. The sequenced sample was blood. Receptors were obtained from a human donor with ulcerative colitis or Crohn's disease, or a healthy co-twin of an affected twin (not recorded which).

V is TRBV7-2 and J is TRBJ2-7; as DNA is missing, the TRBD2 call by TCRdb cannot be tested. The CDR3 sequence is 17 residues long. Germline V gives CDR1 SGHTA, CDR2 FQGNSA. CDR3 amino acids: CASSLGLAGKTPYEQYF.

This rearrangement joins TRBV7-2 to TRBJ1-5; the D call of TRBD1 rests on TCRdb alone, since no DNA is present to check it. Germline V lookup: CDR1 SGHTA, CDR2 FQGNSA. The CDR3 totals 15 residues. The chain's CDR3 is CASSPGQLSNQPQHF.

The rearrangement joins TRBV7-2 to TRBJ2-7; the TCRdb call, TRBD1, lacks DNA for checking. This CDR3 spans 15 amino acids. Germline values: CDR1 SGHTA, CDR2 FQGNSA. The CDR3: CASSLGDRAGYEQYF.

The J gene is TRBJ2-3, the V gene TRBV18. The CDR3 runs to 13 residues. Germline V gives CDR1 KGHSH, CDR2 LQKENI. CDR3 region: CASSPGSTDTQYF.

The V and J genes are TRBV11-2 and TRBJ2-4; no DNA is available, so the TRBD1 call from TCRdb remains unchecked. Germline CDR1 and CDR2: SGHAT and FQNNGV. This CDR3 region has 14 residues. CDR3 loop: CASSLAGGGGMQYF.

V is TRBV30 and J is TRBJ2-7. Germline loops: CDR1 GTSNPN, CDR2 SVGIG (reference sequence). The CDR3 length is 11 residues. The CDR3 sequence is CAWSVKYEQYF. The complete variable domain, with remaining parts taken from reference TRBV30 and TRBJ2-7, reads SQTIHQWPATLVQPVGSPLSLECTVEGTSNPNLYWYRQAAGRGLQLLFYSVGIGQISSEVPQNLSASRPQDRQFILSSKKLLLSDSGFYLCAWSVKYEQYFGPGTRLTVT.

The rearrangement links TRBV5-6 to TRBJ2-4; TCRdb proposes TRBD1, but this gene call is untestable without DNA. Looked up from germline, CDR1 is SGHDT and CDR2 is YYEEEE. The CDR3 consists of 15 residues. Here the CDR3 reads CASSLWTGGGNIQYF.

CDR3 in amino acids: CASRRRGQGADTQYF. This chain uses TRBV7-2 with TRBJ2-3; there is no DNA to check the TCRdb D call of TRBD1. CDR3 length: 15 amino acids. Germline V gene lookup returns CDR1 SGHTA and CDR2 FQGNSA.

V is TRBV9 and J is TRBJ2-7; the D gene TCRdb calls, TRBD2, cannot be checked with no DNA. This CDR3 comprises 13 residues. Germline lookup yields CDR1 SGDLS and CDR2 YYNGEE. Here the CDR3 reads CASSLEAGREQYF.

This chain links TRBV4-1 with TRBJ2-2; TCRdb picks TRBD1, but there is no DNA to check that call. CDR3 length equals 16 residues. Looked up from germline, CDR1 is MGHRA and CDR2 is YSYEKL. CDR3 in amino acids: CASSQGTGGDTGELFF.

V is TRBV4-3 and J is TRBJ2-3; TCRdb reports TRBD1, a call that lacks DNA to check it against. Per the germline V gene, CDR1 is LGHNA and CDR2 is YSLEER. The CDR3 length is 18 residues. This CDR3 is CASSQVIYGGRNTDTQYF.

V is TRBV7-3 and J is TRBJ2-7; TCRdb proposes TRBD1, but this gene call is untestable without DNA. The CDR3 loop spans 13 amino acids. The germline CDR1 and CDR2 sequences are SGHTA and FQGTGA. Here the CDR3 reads CASSLGRGHEQYF.

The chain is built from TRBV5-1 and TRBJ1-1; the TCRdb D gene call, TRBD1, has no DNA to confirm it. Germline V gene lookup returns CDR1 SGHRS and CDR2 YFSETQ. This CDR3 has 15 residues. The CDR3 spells CASSLGSGGVTEAFF. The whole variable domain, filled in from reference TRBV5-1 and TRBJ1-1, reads KAGVTQTPRYLIKTRGQQVTLSCSPISGHRSVSWYQQTPGQGLQFLFEYFSETQRNKGNFPGRFSGRQFSNSRSEMNVSTLELGDSALYLCASSLGSGGVTEAFFGQGTRLTVV.

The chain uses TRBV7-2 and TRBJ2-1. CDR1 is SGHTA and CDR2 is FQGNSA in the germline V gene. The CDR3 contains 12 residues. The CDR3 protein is CASSSTGNEQFF.

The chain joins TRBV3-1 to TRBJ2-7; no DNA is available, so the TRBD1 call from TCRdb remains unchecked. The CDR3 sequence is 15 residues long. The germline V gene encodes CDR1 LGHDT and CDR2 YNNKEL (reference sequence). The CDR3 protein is CASSPLGGWYNEQYF.

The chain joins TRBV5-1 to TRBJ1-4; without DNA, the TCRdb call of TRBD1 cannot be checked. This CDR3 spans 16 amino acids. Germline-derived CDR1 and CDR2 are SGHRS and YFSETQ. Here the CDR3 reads CASSLASVGGSGKLFF.

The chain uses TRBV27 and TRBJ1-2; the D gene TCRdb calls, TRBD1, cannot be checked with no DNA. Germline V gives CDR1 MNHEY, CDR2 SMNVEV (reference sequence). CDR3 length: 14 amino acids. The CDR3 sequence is CASSLAGWGSGYTF.

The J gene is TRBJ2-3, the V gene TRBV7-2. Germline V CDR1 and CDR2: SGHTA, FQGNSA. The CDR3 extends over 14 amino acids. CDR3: CASSPHWDTDTQYF.

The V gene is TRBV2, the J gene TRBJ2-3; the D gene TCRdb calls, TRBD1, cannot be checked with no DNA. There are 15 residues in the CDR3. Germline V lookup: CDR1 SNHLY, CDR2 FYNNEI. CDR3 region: CASSDWGGITDTQYF.

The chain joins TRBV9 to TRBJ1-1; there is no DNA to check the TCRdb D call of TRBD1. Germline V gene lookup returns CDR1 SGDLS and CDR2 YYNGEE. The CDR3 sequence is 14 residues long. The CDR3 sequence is CASSVANQGSEAFF. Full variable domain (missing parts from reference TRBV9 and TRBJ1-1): DSGVTQTPKHLITATGQRVTLRCSPRSGDLSVYWYQQSLDQGLQFLIQYYNGEERAKGNILERFSAQQFPDLHSELNLSSLELGDSALYFCASSVANQGSEAFFGQGTRLTVV.

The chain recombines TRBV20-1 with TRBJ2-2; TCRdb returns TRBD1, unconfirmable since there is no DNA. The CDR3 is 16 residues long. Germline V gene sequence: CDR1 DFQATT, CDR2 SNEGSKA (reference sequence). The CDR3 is CSASQSRQGGGGELFF.